The text below deals with one T cell receptor beta chain. The sample originates from a study of blood T cell repertoires in COVID-19. The overall study: Nucleic acid was either cDNA or gDNA, and it came from T cells, B-cell-depleted T cells, or PBMCs.

The CDR3 covers 14 residues. After removal of 7 bases from V and 7 bases from J, the junction contained 10 bases not matched to a gene. The germline V gene has CDR1 MDHEN and CDR2 SYDVKM. Sequencing used immunoSEQ multiplex PCR; TCRdb keeps in-frame clones, though not all of them. This table holds some 240,000 clones, 89% found once. The V and J genes are TRBV28 and TRBJ2-1; TRBD1 matches 7 bases. This clonotype was sampled from a middle-aged woman who had recovered from COVID-19. The sequenced sample consisted of peripheral blood. CDR3 nucleotides: TGTGCCAGCACCGGGCTTGAGGGGGCAAATGAGCAGTTCTTC. It is translated as CASTGLEGANEQFF.